One and the same sample provided the 3 T cell receptor beta chains below, sequenced in a study of blood T cell repertoires in COVID-19. TCRdb's copy holds only in-frame clones and misses some; the assay was immunoSEQ multiplex PCR. The sample lists under 85,000 clones; more than 65% were seen once. The sample comprised peripheral blood. These receptors came from a man aged 45-65 years with acute or convalescent COVID-19.

The rearrangement links TRBV7-9 to TRBJ1-1; 7 bases fit TRBD1. Germline V gene data show CDR1 as SEHNR and CDR2 as FQNEAQ (reference sequence). The CDR3 consists of 12 residues. With V trimmed by 4 bases and J by 7 bases, 3 bases remained unmatched. The CDR3 here is CASSWRQGEAFF. CDR3 in DNA: TGTGCCAGCAGCTGGAGACAGGGTGAAGCTTTCTTT.

The gene calls are TRBV27 and TRBJ1-2, with 8 bases fitting TRBD1. The CDR3 length is 16 residues. The V segment lost 5 bases and the J segment 0 bases; nucleotides outside the gene matches: 8. From germline, CDR1 is MNHEY and CDR2 SMNVEV (reference sequence). The CDR3 DNA reads as TGTGCCAGCAGTCCCACCTCGACAGGGGCTAACTATGGCTACACCTTC. It codes for CASSPTSTGANYGYTF.

The genes are TRBV5-1 and TRBJ1-1, with 7 bases matching TRBD1. The ends lost 4 bases at V and 5 bases at J; junction bases unmatched: 5. From germline, CDR1 is SGHRS and CDR2 YFSETQ. The CDR3 sequence is 13 residues long. CDR3 in amino acids: CASSRTGETEAFF. The CDR3 coding sequence is TGCGCCAGCAGCAGAACAGGGGAGACTGAAGCTTTCTTT. The complete variable domain, with remaining parts taken from reference TRBV5-1 and TRBJ1-1, reads KAGVTQTPRYLIKTRGQQVTLSCSPISGHRSVSWYQQTPGQGLQFLFEYFSETQRNKGNFPGRFSGRQFSNSRSEMNVSTLELGDSALYLCASSRTGETEAFFGQGTRLTVV.